These 23 T cell receptor beta chains share one sample of origin, sequenced in a study of blood T cell repertoires in COVID-19. Sequenced by immunoSEQ multiplex PCR; TCRdb stores in-frame clones only, minus some. The profile shows approximately 350,000 clones, about 90% of them singletons. Sequenced material: peripheral blood. Source of these receptors: a man between 40 and 49 years old with acute or convalescent COVID-19.

The gene calls are TRBV5-1 and TRBJ2-2, with a tentative D call TRBD1 (5 bases). Trimming left V 0 bases short and J 4 bases short, with 7 bases between. The germline V gene has CDR1 SGHRS and CDR2 YFSETQ. The CDR3 is 14 residues long. Here the CDR3 reads CASSLEGITGELFF. The DNA of the CDR3 is TGCGCCAGCAGCTTGGAGGGGATCACCGGGGAGCTGTTTTTT.

The CDR3 nucleotides read TGTGCCAGCAGTTACTGGGGGACAGGGTTTAATCAGCCCCAGCATTTT. Residues: CASSYWGTGFNQPQHF. The chain couples TRBV6-2 or TRBV6-3 to TRBJ1-5, with TRBD1 matching 9 bases. The CDR3 extends over 16 amino acids. The V gene end was trimmed by 1 base and the J gene end by 4 bases; junction bases not matched to a gene: 5. CDR1 is MNHEY and CDR2 is SVGEGT in the germline V gene.

J is TRBJ2-7 and V is TRBV27; possible D gene TRBD1, 6 bases. Germline CDR1 is MNHEY and CDR2 is SMNVEV (reference sequence). The V end lost 2 bases, the J end lost 3 bases, and 11 bases lay between the germline ends. The CDR3 length is 14 residues. The CDR3 here is CASSLADRDYEQYF. The DNA for the CDR3 is TGTGCCAGCAGTTTAGCGGACAGAGACTACGAGCAGTACTTC.

The chain links TRBV10-2 to TRBJ2-7; D unresolved. Germline V gene lookup returns CDR1 WSHSY and CDR2 SAAADI. The CDR3 spans 12 residues. V was trimmed by 6 bases and J by 2 bases, leaving 8 bases between them. In DNA form, the CDR3 reads TGCGCCAGCAGCCCCTTAACCTACGAGCAGTACTTC. Residues: CASSPLTYEQYF.

This clone was observed once. The CDR3 is CASKTPTGSRSLHF. In nucleotides, the CDR3 is TGTGCCAGTAAAACCCCGACAGGTTCTAGGTCCCTCCACTTT. The chain joins TRBV6-5 to TRBJ1-6; tentative D call: TRBD1 (6 bases). The germline V gene encodes CDR1 MNHEY and CDR2 SVGAGI. The CDR3 is 14 amino acids. The V gene lost 9 bases and the J gene lost 14 bases, with 23 bases spanning the gap.

J is TRBJ2-3 and V is TRBV3-1 (or the pseudogene TRBV3-2); a weak D match, TRBD2 (5 bases). The CDR3 sequence is 12 residues long. V dropped 4 bases and J dropped 5 bases, with 7 bases sitting between them. Looked up from germline, CDR1 is LGHDT and CDR2 is YNNKEL (reference sequence). As DNA, the CDR3 is TGTGCCAGCAGCCGCGGACTAGATACGCAGTATTTT. This translates into CASSRGLDTQYF.

This chain links TRBV5-4 with TRBJ2-5, with a possible D match to TRBD2 (6 bases). Germline values: CDR1 SGHNT, CDR2 YYREEE (reference sequence). This CDR3 contains 14 residues. The V gene lost 2 bases and the J gene lost 5 bases, with 13 bases spanning the gap. CDR3 in amino acids: CASSFGTQFETQYF. The CDR3 DNA follows: TGTGCCAGCAGCTTTGGGACTCAATTCGAGACCCAGTACTTC.

The rearrangement uses TRBV24-1 and TRBJ2-1; D possibly corresponds to TRBD2 (5 bases). V lost 9 bases and J 7 bases, leaving 18 bases between the germline ends. Germline V lookup: CDR1 KGHDR, CDR2 SFDVKD. This CDR3 has 14 residues. The CDR3 reads CATARTPTNNEQFF. The CDR3 DNA is TGTGCCACCGCGCGGACTCCCACCAATAATGAGCAGTTCTTC.

This clone has just one count. The rearrangement joins TRBV7-8 to TRBJ2-6; maybe TRBD1 (6 bases). This CDR3 spans 15 amino acids. Germline V CDR1 and CDR2: SGHVS, FQNEAQ. V was shortened by 3 bases and J by 4 bases, with 10 bases between the two germline ends. The CDR3 region has the DNA TGTGCCAGCAGCTTTAGGGGGACCGGGGCCAACGTCCTGACTTTC. It codes for CASSFRGTGANVLTF.

The chain is built from TRBV30 and TRBJ1-3; TRBD1 matches 7 bases. Germline assignment: CDR1 GTSNPN and CDR2 SVGIG (reference sequence). This CDR3 has 14 residues. J lost 4 bases, V lost 1 base, and 4 bases had no gene match. CDR3 nucleotide sequence: TGTGCCTGGAGTGAGACAGGGTTGGGAAACACCATATATTTT. Protein: CAWSETGLGNTIYF.

This chain connects TRBV30 to TRBJ2-7, with 12 positions matching TRBD1. CDR3 length: 14 residues. The germline V gene encodes CDR1 GTSNPN and CDR2 SVGIG (reference sequence). V was pared by 2 bases and J by 5 bases, with 4 bases of the junction left unmatched. This CDR3 reads CAWSKGQGANEQYF. CDR3 nucleotide sequence: TGTGCCTGGAGTAAGGGACAGGGGGCCAACGAGCAGTACTTC.

The chain has TRBV15 and TRBJ1-2; TRBD1 is a possible D gene (5 bases). The CDR3 is made up of 15 amino acids. The V end lost 4 bases, the J end lost 2 bases, and 14 bases lay between the germline ends. Germline V lookup: CDR1 LNHNV, CDR2 YYDKDF (reference sequence). The CDR3 coding sequence is TGTGCCACCAGCACCCTGGGGGGGATGAACTATGGCTACACCTTC. It codes for CATSTLGGMNYGYTF.

J is TRBJ2-1 and V is TRBV2; D is uncertain. V lost 9 bases to trimming and J lost 5 bases, with 8 bases between them. The CDR3 has 11 amino acids. Germline V gene sequence: CDR1 SNHLY, CDR2 FYNNEI. CDR3 region: CARRQNNEQFF. CDR3 in DNA: TGTGCCAGACGACAAAACAATGAGCAGTTCTTC.

The V gene is TRBV19, the J gene TRBJ2-5; D is unresolved. V was shortened by 9 bases and J by 2 bases, with 16 bases between the two germline ends. CDR1 LNHDA and CDR2 SQIVND come from the germline V gene (reference sequence). The CDR3 has 14 amino acids. Here the CDR3 DNA reads TGTGCCAGCTCCCGTCGGGTTGCTCAAGAGACCCAGTACTTC. Translating it yields CASSRRVAQETQYF.

V and J are TRBV5-4 and TRBJ1-1; 9 bases are a match to TRBD1. Trimming at V came to 5 bases and at J to 10 bases, leaving 15 bases not matched to a gene. Germline V CDR1 and CDR2: SGHNT, YYREEE (reference sequence). The CDR3 has 15 residues. The CDR3 DNA reads as TGTGCCAGCAGGGGTCCGGGACAGGGTACGGAGGGAGCTTTCTTT. Protein: CASRGPGQGTEGAFF.

The chain carries TRBV10-3 and TRBJ1-4; tentatively, D is TRBD1 (6 bases). CDR1 and CDR2 from the germline V gene are ENHRY and SYGVKD. Trimming stripped 6 bases from V and 3 bases from J, with 11 bases between. The CDR3 consists of 14 residues. This chain's CDR3 is CAIREDRSNEKLFF. The CDR3 nucleotides are TGTGCCATCAGGGAGGACAGATCTAATGAAAAACTGTTTTTT.

Concerning this clone itself: This specimen includes other DNA sequences encoding the same CDR3. The V and J genes are TRBV4-2 and TRBJ1-4, with 7 bases that match TRBD1. This CDR3 region has 14 residues. Germline lookup yields CDR1 LGHNA and CDR2 YNFKEQ. V lost 4 bases and J lost 3; bases outside the gene matches: 2. CDR3 bases: TGTGCCAGCAGCCCCGGGACAGCTAATGAAAAACTGTTTTTT. Translation gives CASSPGTANEKLFF.

This clone has a handful of counts. The chain uses TRBV28 and TRBJ1-2, with TRBD1 matching 9 bases. There are 14 residues in the CDR3. Germline lookup yields CDR1 MDHEN and CDR2 SYDVKM. Trimming at V came to 4 bases and at J to 3 bases, leaving 3 bases not matched to a gene. The CDR3: CASSWGQGDYGYTF. CDR3 nucleotide sequence: TGTGCCAGCAGTTGGGGACAGGGAGACTATGGCTACACCTTC.

V is TRBV7-9 and J is TRBJ1-3, with D possibly TRBD1 on 5 matching bases. The CDR3 is 14 amino acids. V was trimmed by 5 bases and J by 7 bases, leaving 15 bases between them. CDR1 is SEHNR, CDR2 FQNEAQ, per germline (reference sequence). The DNA for the CDR3 is TGTGCCAGCAGCGTCCCGGGGCGGGAGAACACCATATATTTT. This encodes CASSVPGRENTIYF.

The genes are TRBV7-9 and TRBJ2-7, with 7 bases identical to TRBD2. J was trimmed by 3 bases and V by 5 bases; bases with no gene match: 10. Germline CDR1 reads SEHNR; CDR2 reads FQNEAQ (reference sequence). This CDR3 spans 15 amino acids. The CDR3 DNA sequence: TGTGCCAGCAGCCCCGGGAGCGGGAAGAGCTACGAGCAGTACTTC. Translation: CASSPGSGKSYEQYF. Full variable domain (outside the CDR3, taken from reference TRBV7-9 and TRBJ2-7): DTGVSQNPRHKITKRGQNVTFRCDPISEHNRLYWYRQTLGQGPEFLTYFQNEAQLEKSRLLSDRFSAERPKGSFSTLEIQRTEQGDSAMYLCASSPGSGKSYEQYFGPGTRLTVT.

V and J are TRBV2 and TRBJ2-3, with 7 bases lining up with TRBD2. Germline lookup yields CDR1 SNHLY and CDR2 FYNNEI. The CDR3 runs to 17 residues. With V trimmed by 8 bases and J by 4 bases, 18 bases remained unmatched. The CDR3, as DNA: TGTGCCAGCCTTGATTTGACTAGCTCTCTTAGGGCAGATACGCAGTATTTT. Translating gives CASLDLTSSLRADTQYF.

The genes are TRBV28 and TRBJ1-5, with a possible D match to TRBD1 (6 bases). CDR3 length equals 14 residues. V was shortened by 2 bases and J by 5 bases, with 10 bases between the two germline ends. Germline CDR1 MDHEN, CDR2 SYDVKM. The CDR3 sequence: CASSLLRGDQPQHF. The DNA of the CDR3 is TGTGCCAGCAGTTTACTCAGGGGCGATCAGCCCCAGCATTTT. The full variable domain, completed using reference TRBV28 and TRBJ1-5, is DVKVTQSSRYLVKRTGEKVFLECVQDMDHENMFWYRQDPGLGLRLIYFSYDVKMKEKGDIPEGYSVSREKKERFSLILESASTNQTSMYLCASSLLRGDQPQHFGDGTRLSIL.

The V and J genes are TRBV3-1 (or the pseudogene TRBV3-2) and TRBJ1-2, with TRBD1 as a possible D gene (6 bases). V dropped 4 bases and J dropped 8 bases, with 20 bases sitting between them. This CDR3 is built from 15 residues. Germline CDR1 LGHDT, CDR2 YNNKEL (reference sequence). CDR3 nucleotide sequence: TGTGCCAGCAGCCTGGGGACAATCGACGTGGGAGGCTACACCTTC. Translation gives CASSLGTIDVGGYTF.